The TCR beta chain described here comes from a study of CD8 T cells in ankylosing spondylitis. CDR1 is MNHEY and CDR2 is SMNVEV in the germline V gene (reference sequence). With 5 bases removed from V and 5 bases from J, the gap between germline ends came to 10 bases. This CDR3 comprises 13 residues. One entry per CDR3 protein, called by TCRdb with MiXCR from the 5' RACE reads. This sample carries some 37,000 distinct CDR3 sequences, approximately 15% of them seen once, and the ten largest clones take around 50%. Study results and limitations: Ankylosing spondylitis blood appeared to be characterized by a TCR beta motif of roughly eight highly homologous variants.

This clonotype was observed many times. Its antigen is as yet unknown. Specimen: blood. The receptor's source is a male donor with ankylosing spondylitis or in good health (not recorded which). J is TRBJ1-5 and V is TRBV27; no reliable D call. The CDR3 bases are TGTGCCAGCAGTAAGGGCATTGATCAGCCCCAGCATTTT. It is translated as CASSKGIDQPQHF.